This T cell receptor (beta chain) derives from a study of CD8 T cells in ankylosing spondylitis. General study findings and limits: The clones that were linked to disease were reported to be significantly enriched in matched synovial fluid samples from ankylosing spondylitis patients. One TCR beta motif, made up of 7 or 8 highly homologous variants, appeared characteristic of ankylosing spondylitis blood.

This clonotype was counted many times. The antigen is undetermined. TCRdb recomputed calls from the 5' RACE reads with MiXCR, one row per CDR3 protein. The repertoire holds around 100,000 distinct CDR3 sequences, 9% seen once, with more than 30% in the top ten. This TCR was sampled from a male donor with ankylosing spondylitis. Sequencing was done on a sample of blood, either unsorted or a sorted T cell fraction (not recorded which).

CDR3 in DNA: TGTGCCACCAGCAGAGATCGTGGGGATACGCAGTATTTT. This encodes CATSRDRGDTQYF. V and J are TRBV15 and TRBJ2-3; D uncertain. The V end lost 0 bases, the J end lost 6 bases, and 7 bases lay between the germline ends. CDR1 is LNHNV and CDR2 is YYDKDF in the germline V gene (reference sequence). CDR3 length: 13 amino acids.